These 32 T cell receptor beta chains were all obtained from the same sample, sequenced in a study of blood T cell repertoires in COVID-19. Sequencing used immunoSEQ multiplex PCR; TCRdb keeps in-frame clones, though not all of them. Counted here are about 170,000 clones, approximately 80% occurring once; the ten biggest clones make up 7%. Material for sequencing was peripheral blood. The receptors originated from a woman in her 40s with COVID-19, enrolled during active disease.

This chain joins TRBV11-3 and TRBJ1-5; TRBD1 matches 7 bases. V lost 10 bases and J lost 7; bases outside the gene matches: 7. This CDR3 is built from 12 residues. Germline lookup yields CDR1 SGHNT and CDR2 YENEEA. CDR3 in amino acids: CATEGAGQPQHF. The CDR3 region has the DNA TGTGCCACCGAGGGGGCTGGACAGCCCCAGCATTTT.

This chain connects TRBV19 to TRBJ2-1; a weak D match, TRBD1 (6 bases). CDR3 length equals 15 residues. The V gene's germline CDR1 is LNHDA and CDR2 SQIVND (reference sequence). The V end was cut by 7 bases, the J end by 6 bases, with 19 bases between. In DNA form, the CDR3 reads TGTGCCAGTAACGCCCCGGCAACGACAGGCAATGAGCAGTTCTTC. This codes for CASNAPATTGNEQFF.

The rearrangement links TRBV6-5 to TRBJ2-7; 8 bases map to TRBD2. Germline lookup yields CDR1 MNHEY and CDR2 SVGAGI. CDR3 size: 15 residues. V was pared by 4 bases and J by 0 bases, with 5 bases of the junction left unmatched. The CDR3 DNA sequence: TGTGCCAGCAGTTTGGCAGCGGGGGCCTCCTACGAGCAGTACGTC. Protein product: CASSLAAGASYEQYV.

The genes are TRBV9 and TRBJ2-3, with a weak D call TRBD2 (5 bases). Germline V lookup: CDR1 SGDLS, CDR2 YYNGEE. The CDR3 has 18 amino acids. Trimming shortened V by 0 bases and J by 2 bases, and 19 bases separated the two germline ends. The CDR3, as DNA: TGTGCCAGCAGCGTAGAGGCCGGCGGTTGGGGAGTCACAGATACGCAGTATTTT. Translating gives CASSVEAGGWGVTDTQYF.

The CDR3 protein is CASNRQGWNEQFF. The CDR3 DNA is TGTGCCAGCAACCGACAGGGGTGGAATGAGCAGTTCTTC. The rearrangement links TRBV12-3 or TRBV12-4 to TRBJ2-1, with 8 bases that match TRBD1. There are 13 residues in the CDR3. J lost 7 bases, V lost 7 bases, and 6 bases had no gene match.

J is TRBJ1-4 and V is TRBV7-9, with 9 bases identical to TRBD1. With 5 bases clipped from V and 6 bases from J, the junction kept 7 bases outside the gene matches. In germline, CDR1 is SEHNR, CDR2 FQNEAQ (reference sequence). The CDR3 is 15 residues long. CDR3 bases: TGTGCCAGCAGCATAGGGGGACAGGGAGATGAAAAACTGTTTTTT. Its protein product is CASSIGGQGDEKLFF.

This clone has a handful of counts. V and J are TRBV5-1 and TRBJ1-2; tentative D call: TRBD1 (5 bases). The CDR3 extends over 13 amino acids. Germline CDR1 reads SGHRS; CDR2 reads YFSETQ. Trimming shortened V by 5 bases and J by 1 base, and 9 bases separated the two germline ends. As DNA, the CDR3 is TGCGCCAGCAGAGTGGGGGGTAACTATGGCTACACCTTC. This gives the protein CASRVGGNYGYTF.

This clone has only a few counts. This rearrangement joins TRBV19 to TRBJ1-2; D ambiguous. The CDR3 is 14 amino acids. V was shortened by 5 bases and J by 5 bases, with 15 bases between the two germline ends. The germline CDR1 and CDR2 sequences are LNHDA and SQIVND (reference sequence). The CDR3 bases are TGTGCCAGTAGTGCTAGCGTGGCAGCTTATGGCTACACCTTC. Its translation is CASSASVAAYGYTF.

This chain connects TRBV3-1 (or the pseudogene TRBV3-2) to TRBJ1-6, with 7 positions matching TRBD1. Per the germline V gene, CDR1 is LGHDT and CDR2 is YNNKEL (reference sequence). The V segment lost 2 bases and the J segment 6 bases; nucleotides outside the gene matches: 4. The length of the CDR3 is 15 residues. The CDR3 is CASSQQTGSNSPLHF. The CDR3 region has the DNA TGTGCCAGCAGCCAACAGACAGGGAGTAATTCACCCCTCCACTTT.

This chain connects TRBV28 to TRBJ2-1, with TRBD2 matching over 7 bases. CDR3 size: 15 residues. The germline gives CDR1 MDHEN, CDR2 SYDVKM. Unmatched junction bases numbered 8, after V lost 2 bases and J lost 7 bases. The CDR3 DNA is TGTGCCAGCAGTTTACTTGGCGGGAGTAGTAATGAGCAGTTCTTC. It encodes CASSLLGGSSNEQFF.

V usage is TRBV5-8 and J usage is TRBJ2-1; a possible D gene is TRBD1 (5 bases). CDR1 SGHTS and CDR2 YDEGEE come from the germline V gene. Deletions cut 4 bases from V and 9 bases from J, with 14 bases between. The CDR3 has 13 amino acids. The chain's CDR3 is CASSPRLGPEQFF. For the CDR3, the DNA is TGTGCCAGCAGCCCTAGGTTGGGGCCTGAGCAGTTCTTC.

J is TRBJ1-2 and V is TRBV28; D not certain. V was trimmed by 6 bases and J by 1 base, leaving 6 bases between them. The CDR3 covers 12 residues. From germline, CDR1 is MDHEN and CDR2 SYDVKM. The CDR3 here is CASSPFNYGYTF. CDR3 coding DNA: TGTGCCAGCAGCCCCTTTAACTATGGCTACACCTTC.

V is TRBV7-8 and J is TRBJ2-2; no reliable D call. CDR1 is SGHVS and CDR2 is FQNEAQ in the germline V gene. The V and J ends lost 6 bases and 4 bases respectively, with 9 bases between them. The CDR3 sequence is 13 residues long. CDR3 sequence: CASRRLGTGELFF. The CDR3 coding sequence is TGTGCCAGCAGGAGACTCGGCACCGGGGAGCTGTTTTTT.

The chain combines TRBV6-9 with TRBJ2-4, with TRBD1 matching over 8 bases. The CDR3 has 16 amino acids. The germline V gene encodes CDR1 MNHGY and CDR2 SVAAGI. Trimming removed 0 bases from V and 2 bases from J; junction bases left unmatched: 3. DNA of the CDR3: TGTGCCAGCAGTTATTCGGGACAGGCCTCCAAAAACATTCAGTACTTC. It translates to CASSYSGQASKNIQYF.

The chain employs TRBV2 and TRBJ2-6; tentatively, D is TRBD2 (5 bases). The CDR3 is made up of 15 amino acids. Germline V gene lookup returns CDR1 SNHLY and CDR2 FYNNEI. Deletions cut 7 bases from V and 0 bases from J, with 10 bases between. CDR3 coding DNA: TGTGCCAGCACCCGACGGGACTCTGGGGCCAACGTCCTGACTTTC. It translates to CASTRRDSGANVLTF. Full variable domain (remainder filled in from reference TRBV2 and TRBJ2-6): EPEVTQTPSHQVTQMGQEVILRCVPISNHLYFYWYRQILGQKVEFLVSFYNNEISEKSEIFDDQFSVERPDGSNFTLKIRSTKLEDSAMYFCASTRRDSGANVLTFGAGSRLTVL.

The rearrangement links TRBV14 to TRBJ2-7, with D perhaps matching TRBD2 (6 bases). The V gene lost 1 base and the J gene lost 3 bases, with 13 bases spanning the gap. The CDR3 spans 15 residues. The germline CDR1 and CDR2 sequences are SGHDN and FVKESK. This CDR3 reads CASSQAPGTYYEQYF. The CDR3 coding sequence is TGTGCCAGCAGCCAAGCTCCCGGGACTTACTACGAGCAGTACTTC.

V gene TRBV29-1 combines with J gene TRBJ2-3; the D gene is possibly TRBD1 (6 bases). The CDR3 is 12 amino acids. In germline, CDR1 is SQVTM, CDR2 ANQGSEA. V lost 7 bases and J lost 2, with 10 bases in between. The CDR3 reads CSGDTNTDTQYF. The CDR3 coding sequence is TGCAGCGGGGACACAAACACAGATACGCAGTATTTT.

The V gene is TRBV5-1, the J gene TRBJ2-1, with TRBD2 matching over 9 bases. CDR3 length: 13 amino acids. V was pared by 5 bases and J by 7 bases, with 4 bases of the junction left unmatched. Germline V gives CDR1 SGHRS, CDR2 YFSETQ. The CDR3 DNA reads TGCGCCAGCAGGGGGACTAGCATTAATGAGCAGTTCTTC. Translated: CASRGTSINEQFF.

This chain links TRBV6-6 with TRBJ1-5, with D unclear. V gave up 7 bases and J gave up 4 bases, with 14 bases separating them. The CDR3 sequence is 14 residues long. Germline values: CDR1 MNHNY, CDR2 SVGAGI (reference sequence). CDR3 coding DNA: TGTGCCAGCACTGAACCCCCGGGGAATCAGCCCCAGCATTTT. It codes for CASTEPPGNQPQHF.

This chain connects TRBV5-4 to TRBJ1-1; 10 positions match TRBD1. Trimming at V came to 5 bases and at J to 4 bases, leaving 5 bases not matched to a gene. The CDR3 consists of 14 residues. Germline V gene lookup returns CDR1 SGHNT and CDR2 YYREEE (reference sequence). The CDR3 is CASSRDRGFTEAFF. The CDR3 nucleotides are TGTGCCAGCAGTAGGGACAGGGGATTCACTGAAGCTTTCTTT.

Only one count was recorded for this clone. V gene TRBV29-1 combines with J gene TRBJ2-7, with D perhaps matching TRBD2 (5 bases). The length of the CDR3 is 15 residues. The germline CDR1 and CDR2 sequences are SQVTM and ANQGSEA. Trimming took 1 base from V and 4 from J, leaving 17 bases between them. For the CDR3, the DNA is TGCAGCGTTGAAGTACTAGTTAGTGGTTCTTACGAGCAGTACTTC. As protein: CSVEVLVSGSYEQYF.

This rearrangement joins TRBV30 to TRBJ2-2, with TRBD2 identical over 9 bases. J lost 5 bases, V lost 3 bases, and 10 bases had no gene match. Per germline, CDR1 GTSNPN and CDR2 SVGIG (reference sequence). CDR3 length equals 16 residues. This chain's CDR3 is CAWRIAGAARTGELFF. The DNA of the CDR3 is TGTGCCTGGAGGATAGCGGGAGCGGCTAGAACCGGGGAGCTGTTTTTT.

The chain recombines TRBV10-3 with TRBJ1-2; D is unresolved. The CDR3 has 11 residues. Between the trimmed V and J ends, which lost 10 bases and 5 bases, there was a span of 11 bases. Looked up from germline, CDR1 is ENHRY and CDR2 is SYGVKD. As DNA, the CDR3 is TGTGCCACCAGAGGACTTTATGGCTACACCTTC. Amino acids: CATRGLYGYTF.

This rearrangement joins TRBV30 to TRBJ1-5; a weak D match, TRBD1 (6 bases). The length of the CDR3 is 21 residues. Trimming took 2 bases from V and 4 from J, leaving 33 bases between them. Germline V gene lookup returns CDR1 GTSNPN and CDR2 SVGIG (reference sequence). The CDR3: CAWSPPHYPPNRVRENQPQHF. The CDR3 bases are TGTGCCTGGAGTCCACCCCACTACCCCCCCAACAGGGTGAGAGAAAATCAGCCCCAGCATTTT.

The V call is TRBV7-9, the J call TRBJ1-2; D might be TRBD1 (6 bases). The ends were cut back, 5 bases at V and 14 bases at J, with 18 bases in the middle. Germline V lookup: CDR1 SEHNR, CDR2 FQNEAQ (reference sequence). The length of the CDR3 is 12 residues. The CDR3 DNA follows: TGTGCCAGCAGCCTTGAACAGGGCCAGAAGACCTTC. Amino acid sequence: CASSLEQGQKTF.

This sequence joins TRBV5-6 and TRBJ2-1; no clear D gene. The CDR3 contains 15 residues. Trimming removed 4 bases from V and 0 bases from J, with 11 bases in between. Germline values: CDR1 SGHDT, CDR2 YYEEEE. The CDR3 reads CASSPGLGSYNEQFF. In nucleotides, the CDR3 is TGTGCCAGCAGCCCTGGGCTCGGCTCCTACAATGAGCAGTTCTTC.

The V call is TRBV29-1, the J call TRBJ1-1; D unclear. The V end was cut by 5 bases, the J end by 7 bases, with 20 bases between. Germline CDR1 SQVTM, CDR2 ANQGSEA. This CDR3 has 14 residues. The CDR3 region is CSVTVQPAVVEAFF. In DNA, the CDR3 is TGCAGCGTTACCGTCCAGCCCGCGGTCGTTGAAGCTTTCTTT. Supplemented by reference TRBV29-1 and TRBJ1-1, the full variable domain reads SAVISQKPSRDICQRGTSLTIQCQVDSQVTMMFWYRQQPGQSLTLIATANQGSEATYESGFVIDKFPISRPNLTFSTLTVSNMSPEDSSIYLCSVTVQPAVVEAFFGQGTRLTVV.

V usage is TRBV6-5 and J usage is TRBJ2-3; no definite D call. CDR1 and CDR2 (germline): MNHEY, SVGAGI. The CDR3 has 13 residues. The V gene lost 8 bases and the J gene lost 8 bases, with 17 bases spanning the gap. As DNA, the CDR3 is TGTGCCAGCGGCCTAGAAAGTTACGGTACGCAGTATTTT. This gives the protein CASGLESYGTQYF.

The rearrangement uses TRBV5-6 and TRBJ1-3, with 10 nucleotides matching TRBD1. Trimming took 4 bases from V and 2 from J; bases not matched to a gene: 6. The CDR3 extends over 16 amino acids. CDR1 is SGHDT, CDR2 YYEEEE, per germline. This CDR3 reads CASSDPGTGAGNTIYF. Written as DNA, the CDR3 is TGTGCCAGCAGCGACCCCGGGACAGGGGCTGGAAACACCATATATTTT. Looking up the rest from reference TRBV5-6 and TRBJ1-3 gives the full variable domain: DAGVTQSPTHLIKTRGQQVTLRCSPKSGHDTVSWYQQALGQGPQFIFQYYEEEERQRGNFPDRFSGHQFPNYSSELNVNALLLGDSALYLCASSDPGTGAGNTIYFGEGSWLTVV.

This clone is a singleton in its sample. The J gene is TRBJ2-7, the V gene TRBV28; no reliable D call. V lost 5 bases and J 4 bases, leaving 6 bases between the germline ends. The CDR3 spans 11 residues. The germline V gene has CDR1 MDHEN and CDR2 SYDVKM. This CDR3 is CASSQNYEQYF. The CDR3, as DNA: TGTGCCAGCAGTCAGAATTACGAGCAGTACTTC.

J is TRBJ2-2 and V is TRBV28; 11 nucleotides line up with TRBD2. The germline gives CDR1 MDHEN, CDR2 SYDVKM. V lost 4 bases, J lost 7 bases, and 5 bases stayed unmatched. The CDR3 runs to 15 residues. CDR3 protein: CASSYSGRDHGELFF. CDR3 sequence (DNA): TGTGCCAGCAGTTATAGCGGGAGGGATCACGGGGAGCTGTTTTTT.

The chain links TRBV5-5 to TRBJ2-7; a possible D gene is TRBD2 (6 bases). CDR1 SGHKS and CDR2 YYEKEE come from the germline V gene (reference sequence). V was trimmed by 2 bases and J by 3 bases, leaving 12 bases between them. The CDR3 is 14 residues long. CDR3 coding DNA: TGTGCCAGCAGCTTTATCGCGGGAAACTACGAGCAGTACTTC. Its translation is CASSFIAGNYEQYF.